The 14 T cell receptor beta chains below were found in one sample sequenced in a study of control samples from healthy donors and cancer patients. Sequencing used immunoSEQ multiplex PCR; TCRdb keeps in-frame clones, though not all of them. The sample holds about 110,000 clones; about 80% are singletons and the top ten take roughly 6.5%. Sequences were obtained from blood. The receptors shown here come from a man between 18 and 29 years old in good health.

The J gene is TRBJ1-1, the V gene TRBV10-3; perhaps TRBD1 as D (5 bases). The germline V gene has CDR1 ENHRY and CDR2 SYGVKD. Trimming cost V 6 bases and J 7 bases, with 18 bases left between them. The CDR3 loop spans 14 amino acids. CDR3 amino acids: CAIRDPGGINEAFF. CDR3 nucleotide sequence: TGTGCCATCAGGGACCCTGGGGGGATCAATGAAGCTTTCTTT.

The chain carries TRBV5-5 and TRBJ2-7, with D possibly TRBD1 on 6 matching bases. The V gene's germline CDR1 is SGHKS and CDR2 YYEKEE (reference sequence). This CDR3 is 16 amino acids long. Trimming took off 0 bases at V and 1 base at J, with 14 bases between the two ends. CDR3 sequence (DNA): TGTGCCAGCAGCTTGGCCAGGAGACAGGCATCCTACGAGCAGTACTTC. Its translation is CASSLARRQASYEQYF. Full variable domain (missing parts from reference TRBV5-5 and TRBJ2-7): DAGVTQSPTHLIKTRGQQVTLRCSPISGHKSVSWYQQVLGQGPQFIFQYYEKEERGRGNFPDRFSARQFPNYSSELNVNALLLGDSALYLCASSLARRQASYEQYFGPGTRLTVT.

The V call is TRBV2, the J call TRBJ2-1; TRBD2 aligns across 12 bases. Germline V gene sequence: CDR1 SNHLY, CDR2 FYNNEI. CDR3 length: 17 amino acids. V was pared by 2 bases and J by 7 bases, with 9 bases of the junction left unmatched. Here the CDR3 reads CASSEWLAGGPRNEQFF. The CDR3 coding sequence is TGTGCCAGCAGTGAATGGCTAGCGGGGGGGCCAAGAAATGAGCAGTTCTTC.

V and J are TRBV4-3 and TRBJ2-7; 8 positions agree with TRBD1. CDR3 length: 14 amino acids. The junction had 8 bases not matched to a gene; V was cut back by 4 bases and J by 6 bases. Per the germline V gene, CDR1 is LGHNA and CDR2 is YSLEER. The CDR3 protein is CASSLLTGTGEQYF. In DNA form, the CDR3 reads TGCGCCAGCAGCCTGTTGACAGGGACAGGCGAGCAGTACTTC.

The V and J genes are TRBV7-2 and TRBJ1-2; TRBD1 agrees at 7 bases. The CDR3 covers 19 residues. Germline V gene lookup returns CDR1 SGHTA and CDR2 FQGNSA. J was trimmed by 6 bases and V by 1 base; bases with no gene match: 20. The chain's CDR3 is CASSLVVGERNDRVNGYTF. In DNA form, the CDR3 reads TGTGCCAGCAGCTTAGTAGTTGGGGAACGGAACGACAGGGTCAATGGCTACACCTTC. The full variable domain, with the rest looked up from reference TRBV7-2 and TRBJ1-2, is GAGVSQSPSNKVTEKGKDVELRCDPISGHTALYWYRQSLGQGLEFLIYFQGNSAPDKSGLPSDRFSAERTGGSVSTLTIQRTQQEDSAVYLCASSLVVGERNDRVNGYTFGSGTRLTVV.

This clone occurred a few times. CDR3 DNA sequence: TGTGCCAGCTCACCAGCGGGACAGGGTTCTTCCCGAAACATTCAGTACTTC. This gives the protein CASSPAGQGSSRNIQYF. J is TRBJ2-4 and V is TRBV18, with 9 bases aligning to TRBD1. The CDR3 has 17 amino acids. Trimming removed 2 bases from V and 6 bases from J; junction bases left unmatched: 11. Germline values: CDR1 KGHSH, CDR2 LQKENI.

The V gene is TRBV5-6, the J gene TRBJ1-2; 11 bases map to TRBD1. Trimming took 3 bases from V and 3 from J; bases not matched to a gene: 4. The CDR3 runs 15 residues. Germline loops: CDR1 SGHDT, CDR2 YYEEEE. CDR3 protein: CASSWAGQGDYGYTF. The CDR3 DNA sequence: TGTGCCAGCAGCTGGGCGGGACAGGGGGACTATGGCTACACCTTC.

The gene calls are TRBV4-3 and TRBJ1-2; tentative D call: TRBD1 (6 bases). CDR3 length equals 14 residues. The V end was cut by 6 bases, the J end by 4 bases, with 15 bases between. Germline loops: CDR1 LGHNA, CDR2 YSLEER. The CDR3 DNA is TGCGCCAGCAGAGCAGGGGTAGAAAGCTATGGCTACACCTTC. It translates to CASRAGVESYGYTF.

Here the CDR3 reads CATSDLRTGKETQYF. Written as DNA, the CDR3 is TGTGCCACCAGTGATTTGCGGACAGGCAAAGAGACCCAGTACTTC. The chain has TRBV24-1 and TRBJ2-5, with 7 positions matching TRBD1. The CDR3 has 15 residues. Germline assignment: CDR1 KGHDR and CDR2 SFDVKD. V was clipped by 0 bases and J by 3 bases; unmatched bases: 3.

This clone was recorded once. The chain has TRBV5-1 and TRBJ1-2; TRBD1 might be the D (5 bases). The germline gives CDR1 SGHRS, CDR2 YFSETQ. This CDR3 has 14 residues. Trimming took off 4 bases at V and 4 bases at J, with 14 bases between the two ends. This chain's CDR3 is CASSPPGTFYGYTF. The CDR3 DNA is TGCGCCAGCAGCCCGCCCGGGACCTTCTATGGCTACACCTTC.

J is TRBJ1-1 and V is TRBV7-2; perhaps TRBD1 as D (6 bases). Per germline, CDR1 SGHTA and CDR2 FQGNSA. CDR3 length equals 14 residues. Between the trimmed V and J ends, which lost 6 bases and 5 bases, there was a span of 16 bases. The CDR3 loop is CASRSTQGWTEAFF. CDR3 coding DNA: TGTGCCAGCAGGTCTACACAGGGTTGGACTGAAGCTTTCTTT.

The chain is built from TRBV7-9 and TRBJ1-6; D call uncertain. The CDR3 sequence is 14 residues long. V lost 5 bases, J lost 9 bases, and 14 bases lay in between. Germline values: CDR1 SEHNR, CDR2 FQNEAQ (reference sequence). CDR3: CASSAESSGSPLHF. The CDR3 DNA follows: TGTGCCAGCAGCGCAGAGTCCAGCGGTTCACCCCTCCACTTT.

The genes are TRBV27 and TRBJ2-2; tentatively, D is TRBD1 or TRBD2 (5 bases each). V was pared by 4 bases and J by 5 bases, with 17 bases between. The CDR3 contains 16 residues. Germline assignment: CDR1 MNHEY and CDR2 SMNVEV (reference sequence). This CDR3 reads CASSSRSGGKTGELFF. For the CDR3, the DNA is TGTGCCAGCAGTTCCCGAAGTGGGGGAAAAACCGGGGAGCTGTTTTTT.

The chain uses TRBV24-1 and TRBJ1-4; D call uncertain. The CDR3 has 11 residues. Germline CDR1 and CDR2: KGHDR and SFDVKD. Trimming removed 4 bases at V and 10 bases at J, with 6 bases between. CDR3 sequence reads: CATSEGGKLFF. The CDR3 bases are TGTGCCACCAGTGAGGGCGGAAAACTGTTTTTT.